In its sample, the clone carrying this T cell receptor (beta chain) was seen many times. Individual cDNA molecules each received unique molecular identifiers attached to them. Using its own MiXCR run on the 5' RACE reads, TCRdb lists one record per CDR3 protein. This table has 80,000 to 95,000 distinct CDR3 sequences, around 15% appearing once. The data were taken from a study of early T cells in non-severe SARS-CoV-2 infection. The source is an adult who was a healthcare worker with PCR-confirmed SARS-CoV-2 infection or an uninfected control (not recorded which). The sequenced sample consisted of whole blood.

The CDR3 spells CASSLVQGATANYGYTF. CDR3 sequence (DNA): TGTGCCAGCAGTCTCGTACAGGGGGCTACGGCTAACTATGGCTACACCTTC. This chain links TRBV28 with TRBJ1-2, with 9 bases that match TRBD1. The CDR3 length is 17 residues. J was trimmed by 0 bases and V by 5 bases; bases with no gene match: 10. Germline CDR1 reads MDHEN; CDR2 reads SYDVKM.